This T cell receptor beta chain was sequenced in a study of T cell changes during pregnancy in multiple sclerosis. Sequencing used immunoSEQ multiplex PCR; TCRdb keeps in-frame clones, though not all of them. The profile shows 32,000 or so clones, 85% to 90% of them singletons. Germline CDR1 SGDLS, CDR2 YYNGEE. The CDR3 is 16 residues long. Trimming cost V 4 bases and J 7 bases; bases outside gene matches: 13. Sequenced here: CD8+ T cells from peripheral blood mononuclear cells, sampled in the second trimester of pregnancy. This TCR came from a female donor with multiple sclerosis, enrolled in a pregnancy study. The chain joins TRBV9 to TRBJ2-3; 9 bases are shared with TRBD1. CDR3 bases: TGTGCCAGCAGCCCAAAAAGGACAGGGGCGGGACATACGCAGTATTTT. As protein: CASSPKRTGAGHTQYF.